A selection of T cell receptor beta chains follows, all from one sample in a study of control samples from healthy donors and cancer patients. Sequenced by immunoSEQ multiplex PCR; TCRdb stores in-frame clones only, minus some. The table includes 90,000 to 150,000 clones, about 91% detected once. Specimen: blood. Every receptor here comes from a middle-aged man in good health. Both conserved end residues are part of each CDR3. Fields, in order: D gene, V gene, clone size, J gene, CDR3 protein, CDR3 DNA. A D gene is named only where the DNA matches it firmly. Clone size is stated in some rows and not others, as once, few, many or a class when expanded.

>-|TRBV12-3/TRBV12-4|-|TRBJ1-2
CASSGTADGYTF
TGTGCCAGCAGTGGGACGGCGGATGGCTACACCTTC
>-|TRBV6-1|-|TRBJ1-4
CASSAPGTTNEKLFF
TGTGCCAGCAGTGCCCCGGGGACAACTAATGAAAAACTGTTTTTT
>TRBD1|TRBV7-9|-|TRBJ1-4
CASSLARQGATNEKLFF
TGTGCCAGCAGCTTAGCACGACAGGGAGCGACTAATGAAAAACTGTTTTTT
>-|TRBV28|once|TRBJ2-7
CASIAGTLSYEQYF
TGTGCCAGCATCGCCGGGACACTCTCCTACGAGCAGTACTTC
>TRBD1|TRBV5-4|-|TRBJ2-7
CASSLDRGHEQYF
TGTGCCAGCAGCTTGGACAGGGGACACGAGCAGTACTTC
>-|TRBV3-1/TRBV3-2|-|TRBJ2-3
CASSQGGGGRNTQYF
TGTGCCAGCAGCCAAGGAGGCGGGGGCCGAAATACGCAGTATTTT
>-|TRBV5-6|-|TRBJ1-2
CASSLRQVDYGYTF
TGTGCCAGCAGCTTGAGGCAGGTAGACTATGGCTACACCTTC
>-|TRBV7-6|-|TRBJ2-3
CASSSGGRGTDTQYF
TGTGCCAGCAGCTCAGGAGGGAGGGGGACAGATACGCAGTATTTT
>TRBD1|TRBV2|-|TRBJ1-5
CASSFDRGHGNQPQHF
TGTGCCAGCAGTTTTGACAGGGGGCATGGCAATCAGCCCCAGCATTTT
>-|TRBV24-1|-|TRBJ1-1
CATSDSRQGSSTEAFF
TGTGCCACCAGTGATTCTCGGCAGGGGTCTAGCACTGAAGCTTTCTTT
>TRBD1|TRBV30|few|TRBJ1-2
CAWSVEVSLRGRNDGYTF
TGTGCCTGGAGTGTAGAAGTCTCTTTAAGGGGGCGTAACGATGGCTACACCTTC
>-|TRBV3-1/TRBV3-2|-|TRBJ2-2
CASSQAQLVASIITGELFF
TGTGCCAGCAGCCAAGCACAGTTGGTAGCTTCTATCATCACCGGGGAGCTGTTTTTT
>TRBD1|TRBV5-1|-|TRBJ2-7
CASRDRAYEQYF
TGCGCCAGCCGGGACAGGGCCTACGAGCAGTACTTC
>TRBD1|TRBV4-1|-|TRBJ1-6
CASSQELGDRGSPLHF
TGCGCCAGCAGCCAAGAGTTGGGGGACAGGGGTTCACCCCTCCACTTT
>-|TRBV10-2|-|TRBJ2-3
CASSDVRQDSITDTQYF
TGCGCCAGCAGTGACGTCAGACAGGACTCTATCACAGATACGCAGTATTTT
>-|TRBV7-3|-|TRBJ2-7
CASSLGSGSSYEQYF
TGTGCCAGCAGCTTAGGATCAGGGAGCTCCTACGAGCAGTACTTC
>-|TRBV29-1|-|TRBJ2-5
CSATYGGSEETQYF
TGCAGCGCCACGTACGGTGGCAGCGAAGAGACCCAGTACTTC